These 28 T cell receptor beta chains share one sample of origin, sequenced in a study of blood T cell repertoires in COVID-19. Repertoires were generated with immunoSEQ multiplex PCR, while TCRdb's copy carries only in-frame clones and drops some. The data show thousands of clones, around 80% seen once. Sequencing input: peripheral blood. These receptors all stem from a human donor in a cohort sampled during active COVID-19.

V usage is TRBV6-4 and J usage is TRBJ1-2; the D is unclear. In germline, CDR1 is MRHNA, CDR2 SNTAGT. The germline V and J ends were trimmed by 0 bases and 4 bases, with 18 bases remaining between them. This CDR3 contains 17 residues. The CDR3 sequence is CASSDSRVGRLGYGYTF. The CDR3, as DNA: TGTGCCAGCAGTGACTCGAGGGTAGGGCGCCTGGGCTATGGCTACACCTTC.

The chain couples TRBV3-1 (or the pseudogene TRBV3-2) to TRBJ2-5; TRBD2 matches 10 bases. The CDR3 is 16 residues long. Germline V gene sequence: CDR1 LGHDT, CDR2 YNNKEL (reference sequence). J lost 9 bases, V lost 0 bases, and 10 bases had no gene match. CDR3 DNA: TGTGCCAGCAGCCAAGATACCCTAGCGGGGGCTTCGGCCCAGTACTTC. Protein: CASSQDTLAGASAQYF.

This clone came up once. V and J are TRBV7-2 and TRBJ2-1; D may be TRBD1 (5 bases). Trimming took 3 bases from V and 5 from J, leaving 8 bases between them. The CDR3 runs 13 residues. Germline CDR1 SGHTA, CDR2 FQGNSA. The CDR3 protein is CASSLGPDNEQFF. CDR3 in DNA: TGTGCCAGCAGCTTGGGGCCCGACAATGAGCAGTTCTTC. The whole variable domain, remainder taken from reference TRBV7-2 and TRBJ2-1, is GAGVSQSPSNKVTEKGKDVELRCDPISGHTALYWYRQSLGQGLEFLIYFQGNSAPDKSGLPSDRFSAERTGGSVSTLTIQRTQQEDSAVYLCASSLGPDNEQFFGPGTRLTVL.

The chain employs TRBV5-1 and TRBJ2-2; TRBD1 agrees at 8 bases. Germline V gene sequence: CDR1 SGHRS, CDR2 YFSETQ. The CDR3 has 14 amino acids. Trimming cost V 2 bases and J 4 bases; bases outside gene matches: 1. The CDR3 bases are TGCGCCAGCAGCTTAACAGGGGGCACCGGGGAGCTGTTTTTT. It specifies CASSLTGGTGELFF.

This chain links TRBV18 with TRBJ1-1; the D gene is possibly TRBD1 (5 bases). CDR1 is KGHSH, CDR2 LQKENI, per germline. The CDR3 has 15 residues. V was trimmed by 3 bases and J by 1 base, leaving 12 bases between them. The DNA of the CDR3 is TGTGCCAGCTCACCTCCGGGGGTCAGGAACACTGAAGCTTTCTTT. Protein sequence: CASSPPGVRNTEAFF.

This clone was counted only a few times. The V call is TRBV29-1, the J call TRBJ2-7; D is possibly TRBD2 (6 bases). Germline V gene data show CDR1 as SQVTM and CDR2 as ANQGSEA. The length of the CDR3 is 13 residues. The germline V and J ends were trimmed by 7 bases and 0 bases, with 13 bases remaining between them. The CDR3 reads CSAQDGGSYEQYF. CDR3 bases: TGCAGCGCCCAAGACGGGGGCTCCTACGAGCAGTACTTC.

As concerns this clone: Sequence at one end of the junction differs from germline and may be a read error. The V and J genes are TRBV7-7 and TRBJ2-5, with 10 nucleotides matching TRBD2. Germline V gene sequence: CDR1 SSHAT, CDR2 FNYEAQ (reference sequence). The CDR3 loop spans 16 amino acids. The CDR3 loop is CASSLAPRLAGETQYF. The CDR3 DNA is TGTGCTAGCAGCTTAGCCCCTAGACTAGCGGGAGAGACCCAGTACTTC.

The CDR3 loop reads CASSSRTGGDYGYTF. The DNA of the CDR3 is TGTGCCAGCAGTTCCCGAACGGGGGGCGACTATGGCTACACCTTC. This chain links TRBV6-5 with TRBJ1-2, with a weak D call TRBD1 (6 bases). V dropped 4 bases and J dropped 3 bases, with 15 bases sitting between them. The CDR3 consists of 15 residues. Germline assignment: CDR1 MNHEY and CDR2 SVGAGI.

The chain uses TRBV7-6 and TRBJ2-3, with a weak D call TRBD1 (7 bases). This CDR3 is built from 16 residues. V lost 1 base, J lost 0 bases, and 11 bases lay in between. Germline V CDR1 and CDR2: SGHVS, FNYEAQ. The CDR3 DNA reads as TGTGCCAGCAGCTTAGAGGGGGGACAGAGCACAGATACGCAGTATTTT. Encoded protein: CASSLEGGQSTDTQYF.

This clone showed up just once. The chain uses TRBV7-9 and TRBJ2-2, with D uncertain. V lost 6 bases to trimming and J lost 5 bases, with 19 bases between them. This CDR3 spans 16 amino acids. In germline, CDR1 is SEHNR, CDR2 FQNEAQ (reference sequence). This chain's CDR3 is CASSLRSQWATGELFF. The CDR3 nucleotides read TGTGCCAGCAGTTTAAGGTCCCAGTGGGCTACCGGGGAGCTGTTTTTT.

This chain joins TRBV19 and TRBJ1-2; 9 bases align to TRBD1. Germline trimming cut 9 bases from V and 4 bases from J; bases unmatched to any gene: 9. CDR1 and CDR2 from the germline V gene are LNHDA and SQIVND (reference sequence). CDR3 length: 14 residues. CDR3 region: CASSTGQGSYGYTF. For the CDR3, the DNA is TGTGCCAGCTCCACGGGACAGGGCTCCTATGGCTACACCTTC.

The chain links TRBV6-5 to TRBJ2-3, with D hard to call. The CDR3 length is 16 residues. Trimming left V 3 bases short and J 0 bases short, with 13 bases between. Germline CDR1 is MNHEY and CDR2 is SVGAGI. CDR3 nucleotides: TGTGCCAGCAGTTATGAAGGCGGTCCGAGCACAGATACGCAGTATTTT. It codes for CASSYEGGPSTDTQYF.

The chain is built from TRBV10-3 and TRBJ2-3; TRBD2 agrees at 8 bases. This CDR3 contains 15 residues. Trimming cost V 5 bases and J 5 bases; bases outside gene matches: 9. Per the germline V gene, CDR1 is ENHRY and CDR2 is SYGVKD. The CDR3 coding sequence is TGTGCCATCAGTTTCGGAGCGGGAGAAGGAGATACGCAGTATTTT. Amino acids: CAISFGAGEGDTQYF.

The chain is built from TRBV29-1 and TRBJ1-1, with TRBD1 matching 10 bases. The CDR3 consists of 13 residues. V lost 7 bases to trimming and J lost 1 base; unmatched junction nucleotides: 3. CDR1 is SQVTM, CDR2 ANQGSEA, per germline. This CDR3 is CSARQGANTEAFF. The CDR3 DNA reads as TGCAGCGCTAGACAGGGGGCGAACACTGAAGCTTTCTTT.

Note on this clone: The junction and the germline gene differ at one end; a read error may be behind it. The CDR3 DNA sequence: TGTGCTAGCAGCACCCGACAGGGGGCAGGGGAGACCCAGTACTTC. Its protein is CASSTRQGAGETQYF. The rearrangement links TRBV7-7 to TRBJ2-5; 10 bases map to TRBD1. The length of the CDR3 is 15 residues. CDR1 and CDR2 (germline): SSHAT, FNYEAQ (reference sequence).

The chain recombines TRBV4-1 with TRBJ2-1, with TRBD2 matching over 7 bases. Germline CDR1 reads MGHRA; CDR2 reads YSYEKL. The CDR3 extends over 17 amino acids. Germline trimming cut 4 bases from V and 0 bases from J; bases unmatched to any gene: 9. CDR3 in DNA: TGCGCCAGCAGCCTGGGTTCAGGCGGGGGCTCCTACAATGAGCAGTTCTTC. Its protein is CASSLGSGGGSYNEQFF.

By sample fraction, this clone is medium-sized. This chain links TRBV5-4 with TRBJ1-1, with unresolved D. Germline CDR1 reads SGHNT; CDR2 reads YYREEE (reference sequence). The CDR3 is 13 residues long. Trimming pared 3 bases from V and 1 base from J, leaving 7 bases between. The CDR3 reads CASSSIENTEAFF. CDR3 bases: TGTGCCAGCAGCTCGATAGAGAACACTGAAGCTTTCTTT.

A note on this clone: The junction differs from germline at one of its ends, possibly a read error. The rearrangement links TRBV20-1 to TRBJ1-1; no reliable D call. Germline V CDR1 and CDR2: DFQATT, SNEGSKA (reference sequence). This CDR3 is built from 14 residues. The CDR3 loop is CSTSNDGMNTEAFF. CDR3 nucleotides: TGCAGTACTAGTAACGATGGCATGAACACTGAAGCTTTCTTT.

The chain links TRBV27 to TRBJ1-6, with D possibly TRBD1 on 5 matching bases. V lost 3 bases and J 3 bases, leaving 9 bases between the germline ends. Per the germline V gene, CDR1 is MNHEY and CDR2 is SMNVEV (reference sequence). This CDR3 region has 15 residues. The CDR3 DNA sequence: TGTGCCAGCAGTTTGCGGGGCCACTATAATTCACCCCTCCACTTT. This gives the protein CASSLRGHYNSPLHF.

This clone was recorded once. The chain uses TRBV11-2 and TRBJ2-2; D unresolved. Germline V gives CDR1 SGHAT, CDR2 FQNNGV. The CDR3 contains 14 residues. V gave up 2 bases and J gave up 1 base, with 5 bases separating them. The CDR3 nucleotides are TGTGCCAGCAGCTTAACGGGGAACACCGGGGAGCTGTTTTTT. This gives the protein CASSLTGNTGELFF.

This clone occurred a few times. The gene calls are TRBV5-1 and TRBJ2-2, with D hard to call. Trimming stripped 0 bases from V and 0 bases from J, with 3 bases between. The V gene's germline CDR1 is SGHRS and CDR2 YFSETQ. The CDR3 has 14 residues. This CDR3 reads CASSLASNTGELFF. The CDR3 nucleotides are TGCGCCAGCAGCTTGGCCTCGAACACCGGGGAGCTGTTTTTT.

The gene calls are TRBV19 and TRBJ2-3; D may be TRBD1 (6 bases). V was shortened by 5 bases and J by 1 base, with 13 bases between the two germline ends. In germline, CDR1 is LNHDA, CDR2 SQIVND (reference sequence). The CDR3 consists of 15 residues. The CDR3, as DNA: TGTGCCAGTAGTCGCTCGGCAGGGGGCACAGATACGCAGTATTTT. Translation: CASSRSAGGTDTQYF.

V and J are TRBV7-8 and TRBJ2-6; the D gene is possibly TRBD2 (5 bases). Germline CDR1 SGHVS, CDR2 FQNEAQ. The length of the CDR3 is 14 residues. V gave up 8 bases and J gave up 3 bases, with 11 bases separating them. CDR3: CASSTRHGANVLTF. As DNA, the CDR3 is TGTGCCAGCTCCACTAGGCATGGGGCCAACGTCCTGACTTTC.

This chain connects TRBV3-1 (or the pseudogene TRBV3-2) to TRBJ2-3; TRBD2 aligns across 11 bases. In germline, CDR1 is LGHDT, CDR2 YNNKEL (reference sequence). V was clipped by 4 bases and J by 1 base; unmatched bases: 7. The CDR3 runs 17 residues. Here the CDR3 DNA reads TGTGCCAGCAGCCCTTCGACTAGCGGGGCACGCACAGATACGCAGTATTTT. Translation: CASSPSTSGARTDTQYF.

The chain has TRBV7-3 and TRBJ2-2; the match to TRBD2 covers 10 bases. Germline CDR1 is SGHTA and CDR2 is FQGTGA. Trimming cost V 4 bases and J 3 bases; bases outside gene matches: 5. This CDR3 comprises 16 residues. CDR3 nucleotides: TGTGCCAGCAGCTCTAGCGGGAGCGATGACACCGGGGAGCTGTTTTTT. It translates to CASSSSGSDDTGELFF.

The gene calls are TRBV6-2 or TRBV6-3 and TRBJ2-5; 15 nucleotides agree with TRBD2. CDR1 and CDR2 (germline): MNHEY, SVGEGT. J was trimmed by 2 bases and V by 6 bases; bases with no gene match: 10. This CDR3 spans 18 amino acids. In DNA form, the CDR3 reads TGTGCCAGCAGCCCCGGGACTAGCGGGGGGATCTTACAAGAGACCCAGTACTTC. Its protein is CASSPGTSGGILQETQYF.

This chain uses TRBV7-2 with TRBJ2-7; maybe TRBD1 (6 bases). Germline V gene data show CDR1 as SGHTA and CDR2 as FQGNSA. CDR3 size: 12 residues. V dropped 5 bases and J dropped 4 bases, with 9 bases sitting between them. The CDR3 sequence: CASSLQGYEQYF. The CDR3 bases are TGTGCCAGCAGCCTACAGGGTTACGAGCAGTACTTC.

V is TRBV28 and J is TRBJ1-5; D is ambiguous. Germline assignment: CDR1 MDHEN and CDR2 SYDVKM. V shed 11 bases and J shed 0 bases, with 8 bases lying between them. The CDR3 contains 12 residues. CDR3 coding DNA: TGTGCCGTCCAGGTTAGCAATCAGCCCCAGCATTTT. As protein: CAVQVSNQPQHF.